This T cell receptor beta chain comes out of a study of tumor-infiltrating lymphocytes in primary liver carcinoma. Across the whole study: Patients were both men and women, whose ages ran from 30 to 69 years. In every tissue type, samples returned a similar yield of roughly 3.65 to 7.13 million productive TCRbeta reads. Study-wide results and caveats: Pairs of tumor regions overlapped more than tumor-adjacent and tumor-blood pairs did.

A remark on this clonotype: Its specificity is not known. This sequence may be a read error, since a much larger clone differs from it by one base.

Germline V gives CDR1 MDHEN, CDR2 SYDVKM. V lost 7 bases, J lost 6 bases, and 13 bases lay in between. The CDR3 extends over 13 amino acids. From unsorted bulk tissue weighing roughly 17-31 mg, DNA and RNA were co-extracted. Total RNA amounting to around 450 ng was the source from which TCR beta cDNA was made with a constant-region primer. Slightly modified ARM-PCR, run as three nested multiplex PCR rounds, produced the TCR beta libraries. Both of the initial two PCR rounds ran for roughly 11 cycles and employed TRBV1-TRBV30 forward primers alongside a C-beta reverse primer. TCRdb analysed the multiplex PCR reads with MiXCR anew, one entry per CDR3 protein. The table includes about 190,000 distinct CDR3 sequences, around 81% detected once.

The chain carries TRBV28 and TRBJ1-5; unclear D gene. Sequenced material: tumor tissue from primary liver carcinoma. This receptor was obtained from a man in his forties with primary liver carcinoma and hepatitis B virus infection. The CDR3, as DNA: TGTGCCAGCACACCGGCTTGGGGTCAGCCCCAGCATTTT. Protein sequence: CASTPAWGQPQHF.